Listed below are T cell receptor beta chains from one sample, sequenced in a study of blood T cells in healthy people across ages. TCRdb independently ran MiXCR on the 5' RACE reads; one entry per CDR3 protein. In the table there are 800,000 to 900,000 distinct CDR3 sequences, about 59% of which are singletons. The sequenced sample consisted of blood. These receptors were taken from a man younger than 45 in good health. The CDR3 runs from the conserved cysteine through the conserved F or W. The D gene is left open where the match is weak. Rows give clone size only sometimes, using once, few, many, or a class for an expanded clone.

TRBV24-1,TRBD1,TRBJ2-7,.,TGTGCCACCAGTAACCCGGGACAGTACGAGCAGTACTTC,CATSNPGQYEQYF
TRBV9,TRBD1,TRBJ2-2,few,TGTGCCAGCAGCGCTACAGGGGGCGCATCCTCCGGGGAGCTGTTTTTT,CASSATGGASSGELFF
TRBV18,.,TRBJ1-2,few,TGTGCCAGCTCACCACCAGGGCAGAACCCCTGGGGCTACACCTTC,CASSPPGQNPWGYTF
TRBV7-6,TRBD2,TRBJ2-1,few,TGTGCCAGCAGCTTAGCGATTCGCGGGGGCTCCTACAATGAGCAGTTCTTC,CASSLAIRGGSYNEQFF
TRBV30,.,TRBJ2-1,.,TGTGCCCGGGGGGCCCACGTGTCCTACAATGAGCAGTTCTTC,CARGAHVSYNEQFF
TRBV20-1,.,TRBJ2-1,few,TGCAGTGCTAGAGTAACCGGACAGACCTTATGGAGTGAGCAGTTCTTC,CSARVTGQTLWSEQFF
TRBV25-1,TRBD1,TRBJ2-1,few,TGTGCCAGCAGTAAGACAGGGTACAATGAGCAGTTCTTC,CASSKTGYNEQFF
TRBV6-6,TRBD1,TRBJ2-7,few,TGTGCCAGCAGTAACAGGGGCTCCTACGAGCAGTACTTC,CASSNRGSYEQYF
TRBV20-1,TRBD2,TRBJ2-5,.,TGCAGTGCTAGTCCGGGAGGAATTACCCAAGAGACCCAGTACTTC,CSASPGGITQETQYF
TRBV28,.,TRBJ1-6,.,TGTGCCAGCAGCCCCCGGGAGAATTCACCCCTCCACTTT,CASSPRENSPLHF
TRBV4-2,TRBD1,TRBJ1-5,.,TGTGCCAGCAGCCAAGATCCATGGGGGGAGGGACAGGGTAGGCGTCAGCCCCAGCATTTT,CASSQDPWGEGQGRRQPQHF
TRBV7-9,.,TRBJ2-7,.,TGTGCCAGCAGCGTGGGGCCTTACGAGCAGTACTTC,CASSVGPYEQYF
TRBV29-1,TRBD1,TRBJ2-3,.,TGCAGCGTCCCCGACAGGGGCGGCACAGATACGCAGTATTTT,CSVPDRGGTDTQYF
TRBV6-2/TRBV6-3,TRBD2,TRBJ2-1,.,TGTGCCAGCAGTTACACCCCCAGGGCGGGGGGTAGCAATGAGCAGTTCTTC,CASSYTPRAGGSNEQFF
TRBV7-9,TRBD1,TRBJ2-2,.,TGTGCCAGCAGCAAACCGACAGGGCTTGCGAACACCGGGGAGCTGTTTTTT,CASSKPTGLANTGELFF
TRBV27,TRBD2,TRBJ2-3,.,TGTGCCAGCAGTTCAGGACTAGCGGGGTCCATAACAGATACGCAGTATTTT,CASSSGLAGSITDTQYF
TRBV7-6,.,TRBJ1-4,once,TGTGCCAGCAGCCCGTCGGACCGCGGCCCTAATGAAAAACTGTTTTTT,CASSPSDRGPNEKLFF
TRBV27,TRBD2,TRBJ2-5,.,TGTGCCAGCAGTCGGAGACTAGCGGGGTTCCAAGAGACCCAGTACTTC,CASSRRLAGFQETQYF
TRBV3-1,.,TRBJ2-4,.,TGTGCCAGCAGCCAAGAACGGTTGAGGCAAGGGCTAGCCAAAAACATTCAGTACTTC,CASSQERLRQGLAKNIQYF
TRBV27,TRBD2,TRBJ2-7,few,TGTGCCAGCAGTTTAGCGGGGGGAGGATCCTACGAGCAGTACTTC,CASSLAGGGSYEQYF
TRBV10-3,.,TRBJ1-2,.,TGTGCCACACAACAGGGATACAGCGGCTATGGCTACACCTTC,CATQQGYSGYGYTF
TRBV29-1,.,TRBJ2-1,few,TGCAGCGTTGACCGCAGGGACCGATCCTACAATGAGCAGTTCTTC,CSVDRRDRSYNEQFF
TRBV27,.,TRBJ2-7,.,TGTGCCAGCAGCATAGGGAGGAGGAACGAGCAGTACTTC,CASSIGRRNEQYF
TRBV10-3,.,TRBJ2-1,.,TGTGCCAGCCGAAAGGGGACGGGGTTCGGTGAGCAGTTCTTC,CASRKGTGFGEQFF
TRBV27,TRBD2,TRBJ2-3,few,TGTGCCAGCAGTTCCCGACTAGCGGATACGCAGTATTTT,CASSSRLADTQYF
TRBV3-1,TRBD2,TRBJ2-3,.,TGTGCCAGCAGCCCCCCGACTAGCGGGGGGTTGTCCCCCGATACGCAGTATTTT,CASSPPTSGGLSPDTQYF
TRBV9,TRBD2,TRBJ2-6,.,TGTGCCAGCAGCCCCTCGGGGGGGACCTCTGGGGCCAACGTCCTGACTTTC,CASSPSGGTSGANVLTF